This T cell receptor beta chain emerged from a study of long-term antiretroviral therapy in people with HIV. As concerns this clone: The antigen is not known.

The run of the v3.0 immunoSEQ assay was at survey level. Sequenced by immunoSEQ multiplex PCR; TCRdb stores in-frame clones only, minus some. The sample lists some 21,000 clones, under 90% occurring once. V was pared by 2 bases and J by 0 bases, with 17 bases between. The CDR3 totals 19 residues. Germline V gives CDR1 SGHTA, CDR2 FQGNSA. Study-level results: Following ART, diversity rose but still fell short of transplant donor controls. In HIV, the repertoires covered a tighter span of CDR3 lengths than in controls.

The chain links TRBV7-2 to TRBJ1-6; no clear D gene. This sequence originates from a man over 45 with HIV. The starting material was unsorted PBMCs, obtained at the start of antiretroviral therapy. The CDR3 here is CASSLKPGIPGSYNSPLHF. The CDR3 region has the DNA TGTGCCAGCAGCTTAAAACCGGGGATCCCGGGCTCCTATAATTCACCCCTCCACTTT. The full variable domain, rest sourced from reference TRBV7-2 and TRBJ1-6, is GAGVSQSPSNKVTEKGKDVELRCDPISGHTALYWYRQSLGQGLEFLIYFQGNSAPDKSGLPSDRFSAERTGGSVSTLTIQRTQQEDSAVYLCASSLKPGIPGSYNSPLHFGNGTRLTVT.